The source of this T cell receptor beta chain is a study of blood T cells in healthy people across ages. Study-wide background: About one barcoded beta molecule per two T cells was the capture yield of template switching.

A J-beta primer mix and a sample-barcoded 5' primer were used in a second PCR of about 7 to 12 cycles. TCRdb passed the 5' RACE reads through MiXCR, listing each CDR3 protein once. Among 700,000 to 850,000 distinct CDR3 sequences, about 53% were seen once, and the ten largest hold 40% to 50%. Losses at the gene ends were 5 bases for V and 10 bases for J; bases not matched to a gene: 11. This CDR3 is 14 amino acids long. Germline values: CDR1 SQVTM, CDR2 ANQGSEA. The sample taken for sequencing was blood. The V gene is TRBV29-1, the J gene TRBJ2-1, with 10 bases aligning to TRBD1. This TCR came from a man of 80 years or more in good health. CDR3 coding DNA: TGCAGCGTTCACGGACAGGGGGGTCTCCGGGAGCAGTTCTTC. The encoded protein is CSVHGQGGLREQFF.